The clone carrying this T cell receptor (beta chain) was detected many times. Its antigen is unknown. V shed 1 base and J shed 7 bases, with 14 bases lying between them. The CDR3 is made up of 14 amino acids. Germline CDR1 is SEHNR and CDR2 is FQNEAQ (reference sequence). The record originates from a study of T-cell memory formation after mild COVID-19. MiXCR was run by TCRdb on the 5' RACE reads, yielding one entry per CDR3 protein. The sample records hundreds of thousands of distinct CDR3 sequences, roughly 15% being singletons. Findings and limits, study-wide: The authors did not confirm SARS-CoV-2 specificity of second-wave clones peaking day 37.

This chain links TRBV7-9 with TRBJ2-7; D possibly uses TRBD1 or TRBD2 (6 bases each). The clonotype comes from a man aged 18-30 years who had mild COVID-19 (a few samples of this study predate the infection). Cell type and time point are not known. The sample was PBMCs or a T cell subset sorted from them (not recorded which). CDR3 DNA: TGTGCCAGCAGCTTAGACTCGGGGGCCCTGGAGCAGTACGTC. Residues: CASSLDSGALEQYV.